A single sample is the source of the 5 T cell receptor beta chains below, sequenced in a study of Graves' ophthalmopathy and Graves' hyperthyroidism. From RNA, the CDR3 regions of TCR beta chains were amplified and sequenced. RT-PCR in the first round used HTBI primers; a second-round multiplex PCR followed. A single record per CDR3 protein comes from TCRdb applying MiXCR to the multiplex PCR reads. This repertoire shows about 380,000 distinct CDR3 sequences, approximately 15% found once; its top ten account for about 7.3%. The sample comprised peripheral blood. These receptors were obtained from a woman between 18 and 29 years old with stable Graves' hyperthyroidism.

V usage is TRBV6-1 and J usage is TRBJ1-1; TRBD1 matches at 8 bases. Germline V CDR1 and CDR2: MNHNS, SASEGT. The CDR3 spans 12 residues. V was clipped by 6 bases and J by 12 bases; unmatched bases: 9. CDR3 protein: CASRPRTGWTFF. The DNA of the CDR3 is TGTGCCAGCAGGCCTAGGACAGGGTGGACTTTCTTT.

The chain combines TRBV6-1 with TRBJ1-2, with a possible D match to TRBD1 (6 bases). The CDR3 runs 14 residues. V lost 6 bases and J 2 bases, leaving 13 bases between the germline ends. CDR1 is MNHNS, CDR2 SASEGT, per germline. CDR3 sequence: CASRSDSLNYGYTF. The CDR3 nucleotides are TGTGCCAGCAGATCGGACAGCTTAAACTATGGCTACACCTTC.

The CDR3 sequence: CASSQEGARGTEAFF. The DNA for the CDR3 is TGTGCCAGCAGCCAAGAGGGGGCTAGGGGCACTGAAGCTTTCTTT. The chain employs TRBV3-1 and TRBJ1-1; a possible D gene is TRBD1 (6 bases). From germline, CDR1 is LGHDT and CDR2 YNNKEL (reference sequence). V was pared by 0 bases and J by 4 bases, with 12 bases between. The CDR3 has 15 amino acids.

A word on this clonotype: A read error may explain this, as a much larger clone is one base away. The chain has TRBV18 and TRBJ1-3; D gene ambiguous. Germline CDR1 is KGHSH and CDR2 is LQKENI. The CDR3 runs to 13 residues. The CDR3 is CASPPQSGNTIYF. The DNA for the CDR3 is TGTGCCAGCCCACCACAGTCCGGAAACACCATATATTTT.

The chain uses TRBV2 and TRBJ2-7; 7 nucleotides agree with TRBD1. Germline CDR1 and CDR2: SNHLY and FYNNEI. The CDR3 is 15 amino acids. Germline trimming cut 6 bases from V and 0 bases from J; bases unmatched to any gene: 8. This CDR3 is CASRHYRGLSYEQYF. In nucleotides, the CDR3 is TGTGCCAGCAGACACTACAGGGGCCTCTCCTACGAGCAGTACTTC.